The next 30 T cell receptor beta chains were all read from a single sample in a study of OX40 agonist ivuxolimab in advanced cancers. Profiled with immunoSEQ multiplex PCR; TCRdb holds only in-frame clones, not every one. The sample records approximately 37,000 clones, approximately 80% being singletons. This material consisted of CD4+ or CD8+ T cells sorted from blood, taken in a trial of the OX40 agonist ivuxolimab. Every receptor here comes from an adult with an advanced solid tumor such as melanoma, head and neck, liver or kidney cancer.

The gene calls are TRBV19 and TRBJ1-3; D perhaps matches TRBD1 (6 bases). This CDR3 spans 16 amino acids. V dropped 3 bases and J dropped 0 bases, with 12 bases sitting between them. Germline values: CDR1 LNHDA, CDR2 SQIVND (reference sequence). CDR3 region: CASSIATGPSGNTIYF. The CDR3 DNA reads TGTGCCAGTAGTATCGCGACAGGACCCTCTGGAAACACCATATATTTT.

The chain recombines TRBV6-1 with TRBJ2-3; the match to TRBD2 covers 7 bases. The germline V gene has CDR1 MNHNS and CDR2 SASEGT. CDR3 length: 16 residues. Unmatched junction bases numbered 6, after V lost 3 bases and J lost 0 bases. CDR3 residues: CASSEASGSSTDTQYF. The CDR3 bases are TGTGCCAGCAGTGAGGCTAGCGGTTCTAGCACAGATACGCAGTATTTT.

V usage is TRBV27 and J usage is TRBJ2-7; no reliable D call. The V end lost 6 bases, the J end lost 5 bases, and 14 bases lay between the germline ends. Germline V gives CDR1 MNHEY, CDR2 SMNVEV (reference sequence). CDR3 size: 13 residues. CDR3 protein: CASSPRVGNEQYF. In DNA form, the CDR3 reads TGTGCCAGCAGCCCCCGGGTGGGAAACGAGCAGTACTTC.

This sequence joins TRBV4-3 and TRBJ1-1, with D possibly matching TRBD1 (6 bases). The CDR3 contains 14 residues. The germline V and J ends were trimmed by 0 bases and 10 bases, with 15 bases remaining between them. Germline values: CDR1 LGHNA, CDR2 YSLEER. The CDR3 protein is CASSQDRYRDVAFF. The CDR3 bases are TGCGCCAGCAGCCAAGATCGGTACAGGGACGTAGCTTTCTTT.

The rearrangement links TRBV7-9 to TRBJ1-2, with D perhaps matching TRBD1 (5 bases). V lost 5 bases and J lost 7, with 23 bases in between. The V gene's germline CDR1 is SEHNR and CDR2 FQNEAQ (reference sequence). The CDR3 is made up of 16 amino acids. The CDR3 here is CASSPSTDSPDSGYTF. CDR3 DNA: TGTGCCAGCAGCCCATCCACAGACAGTCCTGATAGTGGCTACACCTTC.

V gene TRBV19 combines with J gene TRBJ2-3, with TRBD1 matching over 8 bases. CDR3 size: 15 residues. From germline, CDR1 is LNHDA and CDR2 SQIVND (reference sequence). With V trimmed by 4 bases and J by 4 bases, 7 bases remained unmatched. CDR3 sequence reads: CASSNTGGSADTQYF. The DNA of the CDR3 is TGTGCCAGTAGTAACACAGGGGGGTCTGCAGATACGCAGTATTTT.

This clone is termed medium-sized. This rearrangement joins TRBV6-6 to TRBJ2-7; possibly TRBD1 for D (5 bases). This CDR3 comprises 12 residues. Germline V lookup: CDR1 MNHNY, CDR2 SVGAGI (reference sequence). V was cut by 5 bases and J by 5 bases, with 10 bases left in between. CDR3 residues: CASSNDRNEQYF. The CDR3 bases are TGTGCCAGCAGTAATGACAGAAACGAGCAGTACTTC.

This chain joins TRBV19 and TRBJ2-4; maybe TRBD1 (6 bases). The CDR3 is made up of 11 amino acids. Germline V gene data show CDR1 as LNHDA and CDR2 as SQIVND (reference sequence). V was trimmed by 7 bases and J by 7 bases, leaving 8 bases between them. CDR3 amino acids: CASTGANIQYF. The CDR3 DNA reads TGTGCCAGTACAGGGGCTAACATTCAGTACTTC.

This clone is medium-sized within its sample. Here the CDR3 reads CASSQEVVANTGELFF. CDR3 in DNA: TGCGCCAGCAGCCAAGAAGTGGTCGCGAACACCGGGGAGCTGTTTTTT. The genes are TRBV4-3 and TRBJ2-2; D is unclear. The CDR3 contains 16 residues. V was clipped by 0 bases and J by 0 bases, with 8 bases between them. Germline V gene data show CDR1 as LGHNA and CDR2 as YSLEER.

The chain couples TRBV7-2 to TRBJ2-3; TRBD1 might be the D (5 bases). The CDR3 is made up of 16 amino acids. Germline CDR1 reads SGHTA; CDR2 reads FQGNSA. V lost 5 bases, J lost 3 bases, and 18 bases lay in between. The CDR3 sequence is CASSAIGARKTDTQYF. Written as DNA, the CDR3 is TGTGCCAGCAGCGCTATAGGGGCGCGGAAAACAGATACGCAGTATTTT. The full variable domain, in which reference TRBV7-2 and TRBJ2-3 provide the parts outside the CDR3, is GAGVSQSPSNKVTEKGKDVELRCDPISGHTALYWYRQSLGQGLEFLIYFQGNSAPDKSGLPSDRFSAERTGGSVSTLTIQRTQQEDSAVYLCASSAIGARKTDTQYFGPGTRLTVL.

The rearrangement uses TRBV4-1 and TRBJ2-1, with D perhaps TRBD1 or TRBD2 (5 bases each). Trimming removed 8 bases from V and 8 bases from J, with 16 bases in between. The CDR3 has 13 amino acids. Germline CDR1 reads MGHRA; CDR2 reads YSYEKL. CDR3 protein: CASEGREGHEQFF. The DNA for the CDR3 is TGCGCCAGCGAGGGCAGGGAAGGCCATGAGCAGTTCTTC.

This chain links TRBV15 with TRBJ1-1; 9 bases fit TRBD1. Germline CDR1 and CDR2: LNHNV and YYDKDF (reference sequence). The CDR3 runs 14 residues. V was clipped by 0 bases and J by 11 bases; unmatched bases: 7. The CDR3 sequence is CATSRDGTGFRAFF. The CDR3 nucleotides read TGTGCCACCAGCAGAGACGGGACAGGGTTCAGGGCTTTCTTT.

This rearrangement joins TRBV9 to TRBJ2-7; no definite D call. This CDR3 spans 13 amino acids. The V gene's germline CDR1 is SGDLS and CDR2 YYNGEE. The germline V and J ends were trimmed by 4 bases and 3 bases, with 11 bases remaining between them. CDR3 protein: CASSPRWNYEQYF. In DNA, the CDR3 is TGTGCCAGCAGCCCTCGCTGGAACTACGAGCAGTACTTC.

V usage is TRBV23-1 and J usage is TRBJ2-7; no clear D. TRBV23-1 carries the ORF label, with uncertain function. V gave up 0 bases and J gave up 0 bases, with 12 bases separating them. CDR3 length: 16 residues. Here the CDR3 DNA reads TGCGCCAGCAGTCAATCGGACGGATCACCCTCCTACGAGCAGTACTTC. Translating it yields CASSQSDGSPSYEQYF.

V usage is TRBV5-4 and J usage is TRBJ2-2; 7 nucleotides line up with TRBD1. This CDR3 is 14 amino acids long. The germline V gene encodes CDR1 SGHNT and CDR2 YYREEE (reference sequence). J gave up 3 bases and V 4 bases, and 3 bases lay outside the gene matches. The CDR3 nucleotides read TGTGCCAGCAGCCCGGGACAGCACACCGGGGAGCTGTTTTTT. Its translation is CASSPGQHTGELFF.

The chain combines TRBV7-9 with TRBJ1-1; no clear D gene. The ends were cut back, 2 bases at V and 0 bases at J, with 10 bases in the middle. Germline V gene data show CDR1 as SEHNR and CDR2 as FQNEAQ (reference sequence). This CDR3 region has 15 residues. This chain's CDR3 is CASSLSEDLNTEAFF. In DNA form, the CDR3 reads TGTGCCAGCAGCTTATCGGAGGACTTGAACACTGAAGCTTTCTTT.

J is TRBJ1-2 and V is TRBV19; D not resolved. Germline-derived CDR1 and CDR2 are LNHDA and SQIVND (reference sequence). Between the trimmed V and J ends, which lost 6 bases and 4 bases, there was a span of 18 bases. The CDR3 has 15 residues. CDR3 sequence reads: CASSPTEIEGYGYTF. The CDR3 DNA follows: TGTGCCAGTAGCCCCACAGAGATCGAGGGCTATGGCTACACCTTC.

The rearrangement joins TRBV6-1 to TRBJ1-6; no firm D call. CDR3 length: 17 residues. The V and J ends lost 2 bases and 0 bases respectively, with 11 bases between them. The V gene's germline CDR1 is MNHNS and CDR2 SASEGT. The CDR3 sequence: CASSERVLSSYNSPLHF. As DNA, the CDR3 is TGTGCCAGCAGTGAACGGGTACTTAGCTCCTATAATTCACCCCTCCACTTT.

This clone was seen a handful of times. The chain recombines TRBV27 with TRBJ2-5; D unclear. In germline, CDR1 is MNHEY, CDR2 SMNVEV (reference sequence). V was pared by 3 bases and J by 7 bases, with 6 bases between. The CDR3 extends over 11 amino acids. CDR3 nucleotides: TGTGCCAGCAGTTTTGCAGGGACCCAGTACTTC. This gives the protein CASSFAGTQYF.

This chain joins TRBV7-9 and TRBJ2-3; 7 bases agree with TRBD1. Germline loops: CDR1 SEHNR, CDR2 FQNEAQ (reference sequence). With V trimmed by 5 bases and J by 1 base, 9 bases remained unmatched. CDR3 length equals 16 residues. The CDR3 DNA follows: TGTGCCAGCAGCCACCGGACAGGACCGCGCACAGATACGCAGTATTTT. This translates into CASSHRTGPRTDTQYF.

The chain links TRBV19 to TRBJ1-6; D ambiguous. The germline gives CDR1 LNHDA, CDR2 SQIVND (reference sequence). The CDR3 spans 15 residues. V lost 7 bases to trimming and J lost 7 bases, with 17 bases between them. CDR3: CASIIAHGENSPLHF. The CDR3 nucleotides are TGTGCCAGTATTATCGCGCATGGGGAGAATTCACCCCTCCACTTT.

This clone appeared a single time. The junction departs from germline at one end; a sequencing error may be responsible. The sample has other DNA sequences that encode this CDR3 too. The V and J genes are TRBV19 and TRBJ1-6; D unresolved. Germline V lookup: CDR1 LNHDA, CDR2 SQIVND (reference sequence). The CDR3 totals 15 residues. The CDR3, as DNA: TGTGCCAGTAGAGTGGGTAGCTCCTATAATTCACCCCTTCACTTT. It is translated as CASRVGSSYNSPLHF. The variable domain in full, completed from reference TRBV19 and TRBJ1-6, reads DGGITQSPKYLFRKEGQNVTLSCEQNLNHDAMYWYRQDPGQGLRLIYYSQIVNDFQKGDIAEGYSVSREKKESFPLTVTSAQKNPTAFYLCASRVGSSYNSPLHFGNGTRLTVT.

This chain connects TRBV7-9 to TRBJ2-1; no reliable D call. This CDR3 is built from 11 residues. Trimming left V 1 base short and J 8 bases short, with 3 bases between. Germline V gene data show CDR1 as SEHNR and CDR2 as FQNEAQ (reference sequence). CDR3 sequence reads: CASSLGDEQFF. CDR3 nucleotides: TGTGCCAGCAGCTTAGGGGATGAGCAGTTCTTC.

In nucleotides, the CDR3 is TGCGCCAGCAGCCGAGAGGACAGATACACTGAAGCTTTCTTT. Translation gives CASSREDRYTEAFF. This chain links TRBV5-1 with TRBJ1-1; D may be TRBD1 (6 bases). V lost 4 bases and J lost 3, with 13 bases in between. Germline V gene data show CDR1 as SGHRS and CDR2 as YFSETQ. This CDR3 spans 14 amino acids.

The V gene is TRBV5-1, the J gene TRBJ2-4; D is tentatively TRBD1 or TRBD2 (6 bases each). Looked up from germline, CDR1 is SGHRS and CDR2 is YFSETQ. V dropped 1 base and J dropped 2 bases, with 10 bases sitting between them. The CDR3 runs 15 residues. CDR3 in amino acids: CASSLFGGPKNIQYF. The DNA for the CDR3 is TGCGCCAGCAGCTTGTTCGGGGGCCCCAAAAACATTCAGTACTTC.

This rearrangement joins TRBV27 to TRBJ1-6; D remains unclear. The CDR3 spans 14 residues. Germline V gene sequence: CDR1 MNHEY, CDR2 SMNVEV (reference sequence). Trimming removed 3 bases at V and 7 bases at J, with 10 bases between. The CDR3 region is CASSFQVMNSPLHF. CDR3 DNA sequence: TGTGCCAGCAGTTTTCAGGTTATGAATTCACCCCTCCACTTT.

The chain links TRBV13 to TRBJ1-1; D is ambiguous. The length of the CDR3 is 15 residues. V dropped 2 bases and J dropped 3 bases, with 13 bases sitting between them. Germline CDR1 is PRHDT and CDR2 is FYEKMQ (reference sequence). The CDR3 bases are TGTGCCAGCAGCTTAAGGCGATTTGAGCACACTGAAGCTTTCTTT. It is translated as CASSLRRFEHTEAFF.

In its sample, this clone is medium-sized. The chain carries TRBV2 and TRBJ2-7; no clear D gene. Germline loops: CDR1 SNHLY, CDR2 FYNNEI. V was pared by 7 bases and J by 4 bases, with 14 bases between. CDR3 length: 13 residues. The CDR3 DNA reads TGTGCCAGCACCCAAACGGACGGTTACGAGCAGTACTTC. Its protein is CASTQTDGYEQYF.

This clone was seen a single time. The chain is built from TRBV9 and TRBJ2-5; weak D call: TRBD2 (6 bases). The length of the CDR3 is 16 residues. V was clipped by 0 bases and J by 5 bases, with 17 bases between them. Germline V lookup: CDR1 SGDLS, CDR2 YYNGEE. For the CDR3, the DNA is TGTGCCAGCAGCGTAGCGCACGGGAGTAGGCGGGAGACCCAGTACTTC. Translation: CASSVAHGSRRETQYF.

CDR3 loop: CASSEDPPGLLNEQFF. The CDR3 DNA sequence: TGTGCCAGCAGTGAAGATCCCCCGGGACTTCTGAATGAGCAGTTCTTC. The chain is built from TRBV6-1 and TRBJ2-1; a possible D gene is TRBD2 (6 bases). Germline V CDR1 and CDR2: MNHNS, SASEGT. V lost 1 base and J 7 bases, leaving 17 bases between the germline ends. The CDR3 extends over 16 amino acids.